The rows below give T cell receptor beta chains drawn from one sample of a study of T-cell reconstitution after alpha-beta-depleted transplantation in children. From the PCR reads, TCRdb called clonotypes with MiXCR, one entry per CDR3 protein. Of approximately 210,000 distinct CDR3 sequences listed, about 15% are singletons. Sequencing used PBMCs from the stem cell graft donor, obtained from the stem cell graft. Receptors originate from a human donor who donated a stem cell graft to a child with acute lymphoblastic leukemia. CDR3s include the opening cysteine and the closing phenylalanine or tryptophan. D genes are given only for firm matches. Where a row states a size, it is once, few, many or the class of an expanded clone; other rows omit it.

j_gene: TRBJ2-7; v_gene: TRBV20-1; abundance: many; d_gene: TRBD1; CDR3nt: TGCAGTGCTATTCGACCGGGACAGGGGTTCCACGAGCAGTACTTC; CDR3aa: CSAIRPGQGFHEQYF
j_gene: TRBJ2-1; v_gene: TRBV20-1; abundance: -; d_gene: TRBD2; CDR3nt: TGCAGTGCTAGAGATCAGGGAGGGGACAATGAGCAGTTCTTC; CDR3aa: CSARDQGGDNEQFF
j_gene: TRBJ2-5; v_gene: TRBV20-1; abundance: many; d_gene: -; CDR3nt: TGCAGTGCTAGGGACGAGGAGAGTTTATGGGAGACCCAGTACTTC; CDR3aa: CSARDEESLWETQYF
j_gene: TRBJ2-1; v_gene: TRBV12-3/TRBV12-4; abundance: few; d_gene: -; CDR3nt: TGTGCCAGCAGTCCCCTATTAAGAGCCTCCTACAATGAGCAGTTCTTC; CDR3aa: CASSPLLRASYNEQFF
j_gene: TRBJ1-2; v_gene: TRBV4-1; abundance: few; d_gene: -; CDR3nt: TGCGCCAGCAGCCCCGTCGACAGTAACTATGGCTACACCTTC; CDR3aa: CASSPVDSNYGYTF
j_gene: TRBJ2-7; v_gene: TRBV18; abundance: many; d_gene: TRBD2; CDR3nt: TGTGCCAGCTCTCCGGGACTAGCGGGAGTAGGGTCCTCCTACGAGCAGTACTTC; CDR3aa: CASSPGLAGVGSSYEQYF
j_gene: TRBJ1-1; v_gene: TRBV4-1; abundance: many; d_gene: -; CDR3nt: TGCGCCAGCAGCCGCTTAGTCATTGGGCGCGAAGCTTTCTTT; CDR3aa: CASSRLVIGREAFF
j_gene: TRBJ2-1; v_gene: TRBV5-1; abundance: many; d_gene: -; CDR3nt: TGCGCCAGCAGCCCGAACGGGGGGCGGAGCACCTACAATGAGCAGTTCTTC; CDR3aa: CASSPNGGRSTYNEQFF
j_gene: TRBJ2-7; v_gene: TRBV27; abundance: -; d_gene: TRBD2; CDR3nt: TGTGCCAGCAGTTCGGAGACTAGCGGGAGGTACGAGCAGTACTTC; CDR3aa: CASSSETSGRYEQYF
j_gene: TRBJ2-1; v_gene: TRBV6-1; abundance: -; d_gene: -; CDR3nt: TGTGCCAGTCATCAGGGCTACTCCTACAATGAGCAGTTCTTC; CDR3aa: CASHQGYSYNEQFF